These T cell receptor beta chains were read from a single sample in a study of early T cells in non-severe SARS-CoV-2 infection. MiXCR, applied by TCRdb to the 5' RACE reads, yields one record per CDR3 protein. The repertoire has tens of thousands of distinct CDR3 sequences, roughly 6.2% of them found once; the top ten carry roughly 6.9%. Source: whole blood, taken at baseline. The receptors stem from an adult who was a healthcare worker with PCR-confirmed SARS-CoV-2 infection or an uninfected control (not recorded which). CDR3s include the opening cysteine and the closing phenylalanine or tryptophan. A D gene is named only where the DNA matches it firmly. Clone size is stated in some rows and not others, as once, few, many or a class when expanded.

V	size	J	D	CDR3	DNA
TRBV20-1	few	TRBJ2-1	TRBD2	CSARLAGGPSGEQFF	TGCAGTGCCCGACTAGCGGGAGGGCCCTCGGGTGAGCAGTTCTTC
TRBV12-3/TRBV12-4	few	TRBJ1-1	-	CASSILAGQSAFF	TGTGCCAGCAGCATCCTTGCCGGACAATCGGCTTTCTTT
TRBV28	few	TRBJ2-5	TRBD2	CASIAGGRSWETQYF	TGTGCCAGCATTGCTGGCGGGAGGTCCTGGGAGACCCAGTACTTC
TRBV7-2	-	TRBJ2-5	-	CASSWLGPETQYF	TGTGCCAGCAGCTGGTTAGGCCCAGAGACCCAGTACTTC
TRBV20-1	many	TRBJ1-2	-	CSARDKGNYGYTF	TGCAGTGCTAGAGATAAGGGGAACTATGGCTACACCTTC
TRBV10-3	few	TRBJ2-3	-	CAISDRVRESTDTQYF	TGTGCCATCAGTGACCGCGTGAGGGAAAGCACAGATACGCAGTATTTT
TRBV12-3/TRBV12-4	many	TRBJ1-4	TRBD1	CASSFRQGNEKLFF	TGTGCCAGCAGTTTTCGACAGGGAAATGAAAAACTGTTTTTT
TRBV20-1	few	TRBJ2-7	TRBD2	CSATSGRGFGYEQYF	TGCAGTGCAACAAGCGGGAGGGGGTTTGGCTACGAGCAGTACTTC
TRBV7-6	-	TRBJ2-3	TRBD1	CASSSPPGQRTDTQYF	TGTGCCAGCAGCTCCCCTCCGGGACAGAGGACAGATACGCAGTATTTT
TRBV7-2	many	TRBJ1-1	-	CASSLDVSNTEAFF	TGTGCCAGCAGCTTAGACGTTTCTAACACTGAAGCTTTCTTT
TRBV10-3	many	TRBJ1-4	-	CAVRASVEKLFF	TGTGCAGTCCGTGCCTCAGTAGAAAAACTGTTTTTT
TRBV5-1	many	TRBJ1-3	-	CASSSQGRDGNTIYF	TGCGCCAGCAGCTCGCAGGGGCGAGATGGAAACACCATATATTTT
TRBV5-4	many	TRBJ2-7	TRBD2	CASSLGRTSSYEQYF	TGTGCCAGCAGCTTGGGACGGACTAGCAGCTACGAGCAGTACTTC
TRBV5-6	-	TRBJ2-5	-	CASSLPPGRMYQETQYF	TGTGCCAGCAGCTTGCCGCCGGGACGGATGTACCAAGAGACCCAGTACTTC
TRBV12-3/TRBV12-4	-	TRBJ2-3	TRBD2	CASTPGLAAITDTQYF	TGTGCCAGCACCCCGGGACTAGCGGCAATCACAGATACGCAGTATTTT
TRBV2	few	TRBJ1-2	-	CASSPTRNYGYTF	TGTGCCAGCAGCCCTACAAGAAACTATGGCTACACCTTC
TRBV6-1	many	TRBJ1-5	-	CASTLNRYGDQPQHF	TGTGCCAGCACCCTCAACCGATATGGGGACCAGCCCCAGCATTTT
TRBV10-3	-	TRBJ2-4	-	CAISGGGDKNIQYF	TGTGCCATCAGTGGTGGGGGAGACAAAAACATTCAGTACTTC
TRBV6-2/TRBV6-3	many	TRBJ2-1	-	CASTPLAGYNEQFF	TGTGCCAGCACCCCCCTGGCGGGATACAATGAGCAGTTCTTC
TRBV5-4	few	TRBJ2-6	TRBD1	CASRETGRISGANVLTF	TGTGCCAGCCGTGAGACAGGGCGAATCTCTGGGGCCAACGTCCTGACTTTC
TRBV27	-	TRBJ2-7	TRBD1	CASSHRGRNYEQYF	TGTGCCAGCAGTCACAGGGGGCGGAATTACGAGCAGTACTTC
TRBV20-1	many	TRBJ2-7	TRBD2	CSASTASGSYEQYF	TGCAGTGCTAGCACCGCGAGCGGGAGTTACGAGCAGTACTTC
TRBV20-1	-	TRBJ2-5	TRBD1	CSARGRLDRGETQYF	TGCAGTGCTAGAGGGAGGCTCGACAGGGGTGAGACCCAGTACTTC
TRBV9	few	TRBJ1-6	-	CASSSWDGINSPLHF	TGTGCCAGCAGCTCGTGGGACGGCATTAATTCACCCCTCCACTTT
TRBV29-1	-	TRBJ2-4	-	CSVAPRDSNIQYF	TGCAGCGTCGCGCCCCGGGATTCCAACATTCAGTACTTC
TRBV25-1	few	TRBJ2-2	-	CASSQVGPGELFF	TGTGCCAGCAGTCAAGTAGGCCCCGGGGAGCTGTTTTTT
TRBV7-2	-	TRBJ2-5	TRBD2	CASSSSGETQYF	TGTGCCAGCAGCTCTAGCGGGGAGACCCAGTACTTC
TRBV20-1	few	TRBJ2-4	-	CSANVQGGQYF	TGCAGTGCTAATGTGCAGGGTGGGCAGTACTTC
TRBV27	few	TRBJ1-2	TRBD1	CASSSGTGLNGYTF	TGTGCCAGCAGTTCCGGGACAGGGTTAAATGGCTACACCTTC
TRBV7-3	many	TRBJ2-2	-	CASSLKRNTGELFF	TGTGCCAGCAGCTTAAAACGGAACACCGGGGAGCTGTTTTTT
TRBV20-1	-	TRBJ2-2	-	CSARDPGAGELFF	TGCAGTGCTAGGGACCCCGGGGCCGGGGAGCTGTTTTTT
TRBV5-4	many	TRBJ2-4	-	CASSLVPGIKDIQYF	TGTGCCAGCAGCTTGGTGCCAGGGATAAAAGACATTCAGTACTTC
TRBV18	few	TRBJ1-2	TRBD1	CASSSRQGSGYTF	TGTGCCAGCTCCTCCAGACAGGGGTCTGGCTACACCTTC
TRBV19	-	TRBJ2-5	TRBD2	CASSTSGVGETQYF	TGTGCCAGTAGTACTAGCGGAGTTGGGGAGACCCAGTACTTC
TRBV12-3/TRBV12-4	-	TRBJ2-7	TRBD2	CASNQGLVDYEQYF	TGTGCCAGCAACCAGGGACTAGTGGACTACGAGCAGTACTTC
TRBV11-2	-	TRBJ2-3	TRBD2	CASSLDLAGDGTDTQYF	TGTGCCAGCAGCTTAGATTTGGCGGGAGATGGGACAGATACGCAGTATTTT
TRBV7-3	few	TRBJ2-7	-	CASSSSGQFTKQYF	TGTGCCAGCAGCTCCTCGGGACAATTTACCAAGCAGTACTTC
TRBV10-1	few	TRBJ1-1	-	CASWGVFGRQVNATEAFF	TGCGCCAGCTGGGGAGTCTTTGGAAGACAAGTTAACGCCACTGAAGCTTTCTTT
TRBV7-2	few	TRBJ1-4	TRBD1	CASNHPGTGVKKLFF	TGTGCCAGCAACCACCCCGGGACAGGGGTGAAAAAACTGTTTTTT
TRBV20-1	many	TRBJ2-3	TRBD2	CSASSGRRADTQYF	TGCAGTGCTAGTAGCGGGAGAAGGGCAGATACGCAGTATTTT
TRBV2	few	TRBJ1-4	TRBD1	CASRPDRGPEKLFF	TGTGCCAGCAGACCGGACAGGGGGCCTGAAAAACTGTTTTTT
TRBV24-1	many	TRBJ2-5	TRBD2	CATSDFRTSGRKTQYF	TGTGCCACCAGTGATTTCCGGACTAGCGGGAGGAAGACCCAGTACTTC
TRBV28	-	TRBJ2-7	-	CASSLSDVREQYF	TGTGCCAGCAGTTTATCTGATGTTCGGGAGCAGTACTTC
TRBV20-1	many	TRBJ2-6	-	CSAPPGAHGANVLTF	TGCAGTGCTCCTCCGGGGGCGCATGGGGCCAACGTCCTGACTTTC